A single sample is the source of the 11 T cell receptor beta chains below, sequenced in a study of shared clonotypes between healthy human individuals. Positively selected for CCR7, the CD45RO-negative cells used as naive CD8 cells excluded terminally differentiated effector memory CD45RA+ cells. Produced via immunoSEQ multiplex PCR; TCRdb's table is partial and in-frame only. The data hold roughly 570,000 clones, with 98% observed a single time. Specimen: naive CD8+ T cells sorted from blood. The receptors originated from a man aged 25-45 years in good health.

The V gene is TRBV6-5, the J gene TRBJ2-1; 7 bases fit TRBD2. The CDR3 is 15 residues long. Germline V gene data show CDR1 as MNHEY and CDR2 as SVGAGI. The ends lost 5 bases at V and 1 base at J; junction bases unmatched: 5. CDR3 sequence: CASSQGGSSYNEQFF. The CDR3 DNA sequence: TGTGCCAGCAGTCAGGGAGGGAGTTCCTACAATGAGCAGTTCTTC.

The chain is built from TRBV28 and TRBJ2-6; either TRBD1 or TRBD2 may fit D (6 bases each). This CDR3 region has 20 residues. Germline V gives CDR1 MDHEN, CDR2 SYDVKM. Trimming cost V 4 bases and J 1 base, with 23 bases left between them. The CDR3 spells CASSSPIHREVGSGANVLTF. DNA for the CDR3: TGTGCCAGCAGTTCTCCGATACACAGGGAGGTGGGTTCTGGGGCCAACGTCCTGACTTTC. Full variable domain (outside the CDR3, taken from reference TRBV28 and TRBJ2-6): DVKVTQSSRYLVKRTGEKVFLECVQDMDHENMFWYRQDPGLGLRLIYFSYDVKMKEKGDIPEGYSVSREKKERFSLILESASTNQTSMYLCASSSPIHREVGSGANVLTFGAGSRLTVL.

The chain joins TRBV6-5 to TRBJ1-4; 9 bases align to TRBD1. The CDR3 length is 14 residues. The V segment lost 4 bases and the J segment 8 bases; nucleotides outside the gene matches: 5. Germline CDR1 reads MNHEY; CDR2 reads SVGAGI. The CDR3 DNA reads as TGTGCCAGCAGTTTGGGACAGGGAGGCGAAAAACTGTTTTTT. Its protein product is CASSLGQGGEKLFF.

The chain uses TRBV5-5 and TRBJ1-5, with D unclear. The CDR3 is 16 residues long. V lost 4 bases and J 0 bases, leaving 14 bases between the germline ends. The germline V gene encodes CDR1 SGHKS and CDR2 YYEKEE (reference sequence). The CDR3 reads CASSTYGSHSNQPQHF. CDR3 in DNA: TGTGCCAGCAGCACGTATGGCAGCCATAGCAATCAGCCCCAGCATTTT.

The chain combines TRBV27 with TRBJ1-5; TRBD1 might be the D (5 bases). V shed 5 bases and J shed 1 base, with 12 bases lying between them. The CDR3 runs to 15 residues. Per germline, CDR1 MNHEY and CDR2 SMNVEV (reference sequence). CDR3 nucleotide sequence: TGTGCCAGCAGTCCAAGGGGAAGAAGCAATCAGCCCCAGCATTTT. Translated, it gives CASSPRGRSNQPQHF.

The CDR3 region has the DNA TGTGCCAGCAGCGGAGTGGATTCCGAGGGGTACTACGAGCAGTACTTC. The encoded protein is CASSGVDSEGYYEQYF. The chain joins TRBV5-8 to TRBJ2-7; D possibly matches TRBD1 or TRBD2 (5 bases each). The CDR3 is 16 amino acids. V was pared by 4 bases and J by 3 bases, with 20 bases between. CDR1 SGHTS and CDR2 YDEGEE come from the germline V gene.

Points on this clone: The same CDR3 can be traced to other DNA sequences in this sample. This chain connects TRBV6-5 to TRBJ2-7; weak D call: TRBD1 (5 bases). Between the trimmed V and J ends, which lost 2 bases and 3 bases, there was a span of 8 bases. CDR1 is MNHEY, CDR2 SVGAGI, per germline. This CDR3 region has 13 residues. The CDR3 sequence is CASSYSRVYEQYF. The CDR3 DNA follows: TGTGCCAGCAGTTACAGCAGGGTCTACGAGCAGTACTTC.

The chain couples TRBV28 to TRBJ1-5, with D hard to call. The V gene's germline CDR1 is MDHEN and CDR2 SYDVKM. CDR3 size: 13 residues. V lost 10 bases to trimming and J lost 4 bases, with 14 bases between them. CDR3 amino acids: CANGLGPNQPQHF. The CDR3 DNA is TGTGCCAATGGCCTGGGCCCGAATCAGCCCCAGCATTTT.

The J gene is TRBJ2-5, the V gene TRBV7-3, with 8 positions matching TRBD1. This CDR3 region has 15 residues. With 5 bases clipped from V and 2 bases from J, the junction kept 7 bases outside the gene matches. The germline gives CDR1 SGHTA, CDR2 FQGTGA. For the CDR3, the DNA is TGTGCCAGCAGCAAGGACAGGGACGTGCAAGAGACCCAGTACTTC. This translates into CASSKDRDVQETQYF.

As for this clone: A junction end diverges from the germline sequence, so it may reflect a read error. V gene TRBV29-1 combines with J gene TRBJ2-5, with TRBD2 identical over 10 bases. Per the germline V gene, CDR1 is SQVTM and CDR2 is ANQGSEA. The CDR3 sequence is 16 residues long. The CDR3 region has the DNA TGCAGCGTTGAAACGGGGCTAGCGGGAGATCAAGGGACCCAGTACTTC. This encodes CSVETGLAGDQGTQYF. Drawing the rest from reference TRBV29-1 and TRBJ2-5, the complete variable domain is SAVISQKPSRDICQRGTSLTIQCQVDSQVTMMFWYRQQPGQSLTLIATANQGSEATYESGFVIDKFPISRPNLTFSTLTVSNMSPEDSSIYLCSVETGLAGDQGTQYFGPGTRLLVL.

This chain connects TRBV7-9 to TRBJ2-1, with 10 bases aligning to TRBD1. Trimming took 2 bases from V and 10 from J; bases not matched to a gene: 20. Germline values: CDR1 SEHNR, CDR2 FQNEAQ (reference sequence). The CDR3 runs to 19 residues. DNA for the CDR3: TGTGCCAGCAGCTTATCCCATCTCAGGACAGGGGGAAACTATACCGAGCAGTTCTTC. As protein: CASSLSHLRTGGNYTEQFF.